These 17 T cell receptor beta chains share one sample of origin, sequenced in a study of T-cell reconstitution after alpha-beta-depleted transplantation in children. The TCRbeta library incorporated unique molecular identifiers. Using its own MiXCR run on the PCR reads, TCRdb lists one record per CDR3 protein. The sample has nearly 200,000 distinct CDR3 sequences, around 5.9% seen once. The sample here was PBMCs, taken before TCRalphabeta/CD19-depleted stem cell transplant. All receptors derive from a girl under three years old with combined immunodeficiency, due to receive a stem cell transplant.

V gene TRBV20-1 combines with J gene TRBJ1-2, with TRBD1 matching over 9 bases. Germline V lookup: CDR1 DFQATT, CDR2 SNEGSKA (reference sequence). This CDR3 has 15 residues. V shed 2 bases and J 4 bases; nucleotides not matched to a gene: 8. This chain's CDR3 is CSARFRTGEGYGYTF. The CDR3 nucleotides read TGCAGTGCTAGATTCCGGACAGGGGAAGGCTATGGCTACACCTTC.

This clonotype was seen ten or more times. V usage is TRBV27 and J usage is TRBJ2-1; D not certain. Trimming took off 2 bases at V and 8 bases at J, with 10 bases between the two ends. This CDR3 is 13 amino acids long. Germline-derived CDR1 and CDR2 are MNHEY and SMNVEV (reference sequence). The CDR3 sequence is CASSLAVGYEQFF. As DNA, the CDR3 is TGTGCCAGCAGTTTAGCGGTTGGGTATGAGCAGTTCTTC.

As concerns this clonotype: This may arise from a read error, as a much more abundant clone is one base away. This likely comes from a read error, as the CDR3 has no conserved phenylalanine or tryptophan at its end. This chain connects TRBV27 to TRBJ2-1; no definite D call. Germline-derived CDR1 and CDR2 are MNHEY and SMNVEV (reference sequence). CDR3 size: 14 residues. V lost 3 bases and J 9 bases, leaving 15 bases between the germline ends. The CDR3 bases are TGTGCCAGCAGTTTCCGGATTGGATGGGGTGAGCAGTTCGTC. Its translation is CASSFRIGWGEQFV.

This clonotype was seen many times. V gene TRBV10-2 combines with J gene TRBJ2-2, with a possible D match to TRBD1 (5 bases). Trimming left V 7 bases short and J 4 bases short, with 13 bases between. The CDR3 is 14 residues long. Germline CDR1 reads WSHSY; CDR2 reads SAAADI. CDR3 residues: CASNPGPSTGELFF. DNA for the CDR3: TGCGCCAGCAATCCAGGGCCGAGCACCGGGGAGCTGTTTTTT.

Worth noting for this clonotype: This clone may be a read error of a much larger clone one base away. The V call is TRBV6-5, the J call TRBJ1-4; D is undetermined. There are 15 residues in the CDR3. Germline CDR1 reads MNHEY; CDR2 reads SVGAGI. The CDR3, as DNA: TGTTCCAGCAGTTACACGTGGGGTTTGAATGAAAAACTGTTTTTT. It is translated as CSSSYTWGLNEKLFF.

In its sample, this clonotype was seen a few times. The J gene is TRBJ2-1, the V gene TRBV7-2, with TRBD2 matching 8 bases. After removal of 5 bases from V and 9 bases from J, the junction contained 9 bases not matched to a gene. The CDR3 totals 14 residues. CDR1 SGHTA and CDR2 FQGNSA come from the germline V gene. CDR3 in amino acids: CASSEQRGLGEQFF. Here the CDR3 DNA reads TGTGCCAGCAGCGAGCAGCGGGGGCTGGGTGAGCAGTTCTTC.

This clonotype was counted many times. The gene calls are TRBV6-1 and TRBJ2-5; D is undetermined. V was shortened by 3 bases and J by 4 bases, with 9 bases between the two germline ends. Germline V CDR1 and CDR2: MNHNS, SASEGT. This CDR3 has 13 residues. As DNA, the CDR3 is TGTGCCAGCAGTGACAGGTATCGAGAGACCCAGTACTTC. Translating it yields CASSDRYRETQYF.

This clonotype was counted ten times or more. The chain couples TRBV28 to TRBJ1-2; D remains ambiguous. CDR3 length: 13 amino acids. Germline-derived CDR1 and CDR2 are MDHEN and SYDVKM. Trimming pared 2 bases from V and 6 bases from J, leaving 10 bases between. CDR3 nucleotide sequence: TGTGCCAGCAGTTTAGTGTGGGCGGATGGCTACACCTTC. Translating gives CASSLVWADGYTF.

This clonotype was counted ten times or more. The V gene is TRBV20-1, the J gene TRBJ2-3; 10 nucleotides match TRBD2. V lost 5 bases and J lost 0; bases outside the gene matches: 11. CDR1 and CDR2 (germline): DFQATT, SNEGSKA (reference sequence). The CDR3 totals 17 residues. The CDR3 nucleotides are TGCAGTGCTGGAACTAGCGGGAAGACTTTAAGCACAGATACGCAGTATTTT. Encoded protein: CSAGTSGKTLSTDTQYF.

Ten or more counts support this clonotype. The chain recombines TRBV7-9 with TRBJ2-3; a weak D match, TRBD2 (6 bases). This CDR3 has 14 amino acids. Trimming took 0 bases from V and 4 from J, leaving 8 bases between them. Germline lookup yields CDR1 SEHNR and CDR2 FQNEAQ (reference sequence). The chain's CDR3 is CASSLAAGPDTQYF. The DNA of the CDR3 is TGTGCCAGCAGCTTAGCGGCGGGGCCAGATACGCAGTATTTT. The full variable domain, rest sourced from reference TRBV7-9 and TRBJ2-3, is DTGVSQNPRHKITKRGQNVTFRCDPISEHNRLYWYRQTLGQGPEFLTYFQNEAQLEKSRLLSDRFSAERPKGSFSTLEIQRTEQGDSAMYLCASSLAAGPDTQYFGPGTRLTVL.

At least ten counts were recorded for this clonotype. The rearrangement links TRBV7-9 to TRBJ2-2, with D uncertain. The CDR3 totals 13 residues. Germline V gene data show CDR1 as SEHNR and CDR2 as FQNEAQ (reference sequence). V gave up 1 base and J gave up 4 bases, with 4 bases separating them. The CDR3 region is CASSLGSTGELFF. CDR3 coding DNA: TGTGCCAGCAGCTTAGGGAGCACCGGGGAGCTGTTTTTT.

This clonotype was found many times. The J gene is TRBJ2-7, the V gene TRBV5-5; TRBD1 agrees at 9 bases. The CDR3 has 17 residues. CDR1 and CDR2 from the germline V gene are SGHKS and YYEKEE (reference sequence). J was trimmed by 3 bases and V by 0 bases; bases with no gene match: 10. For the CDR3, the DNA is TGTGCCAGCAGCTTGGGTCCGGGGGGACAGGGCCTCTACGAGCAGTACTTC. This gives the protein CASSLGPGGQGLYEQYF.

This clonotype was seen many times. The genes are TRBV29-1 and TRBJ2-7; D gene ambiguous. Germline V CDR1 and CDR2: SQVTM, ANQGSEA. This CDR3 is built from 14 residues. Trimming pared 2 bases from V and 3 bases from J, leaving 14 bases between. The chain's CDR3 is CSVESSGLDYEQYF. The CDR3 DNA is TGCAGCGTTGAATCGTCCGGGCTAGACTACGAGCAGTACTTC.

Many counts were recorded for this clonotype. This rearrangement joins TRBV29-1 to TRBJ2-1; D is unresolved. This CDR3 contains 14 residues. Germline V CDR1 and CDR2: SQVTM, ANQGSEA. Trimming took off 3 bases at V and 2 bases at J, with 11 bases between the two ends. CDR3 sequence (DNA): TGCAGCGTTGAGATAAGTAGGACCTACAATGAGCAGTTCTTC. This sequence encodes CSVEISRTYNEQFF.

This chain links TRBV7-2 with TRBJ2-7; D call uncertain. The germline V gene encodes CDR1 SGHTA and CDR2 FQGNSA. The CDR3 consists of 11 residues. V was trimmed by 6 bases and J by 5 bases, leaving 8 bases between them. The CDR3 here is CASRIDDEQYF. The CDR3, as DNA: TGTGCCAGCAGGATTGACGACGAGCAGTACTTC.

The sample holds many counts of this clonotype. This chain links TRBV7-2 with TRBJ2-7; D is undetermined. CDR1 and CDR2 from the germline V gene are SGHTA and FQGNSA. V was clipped by 11 bases and J by 2 bases, with 25 bases between them. The CDR3 is 16 amino acids. The CDR3 DNA reads TGTGCCTCACATTTAAGGTCGGGTTTTTTGCCCTACGAGCAGTACTTC. It yields the protein CASHLRSGFLPYEQYF.

This clonotype was counted many times. The V call is TRBV4-3, the J call TRBJ2-7; no definite D call. Germline CDR1 reads LGHNA; CDR2 reads YSLEER. Between the trimmed V and J ends, which lost 3 bases and 3 bases, there was a span of 12 bases. This CDR3 spans 14 amino acids. Written as DNA, the CDR3 is TGCGCCAGCAGCCAGTCGACATTCTTCTACGAGCAGTACTTC. Translated, it gives CASSQSTFFYEQYF.